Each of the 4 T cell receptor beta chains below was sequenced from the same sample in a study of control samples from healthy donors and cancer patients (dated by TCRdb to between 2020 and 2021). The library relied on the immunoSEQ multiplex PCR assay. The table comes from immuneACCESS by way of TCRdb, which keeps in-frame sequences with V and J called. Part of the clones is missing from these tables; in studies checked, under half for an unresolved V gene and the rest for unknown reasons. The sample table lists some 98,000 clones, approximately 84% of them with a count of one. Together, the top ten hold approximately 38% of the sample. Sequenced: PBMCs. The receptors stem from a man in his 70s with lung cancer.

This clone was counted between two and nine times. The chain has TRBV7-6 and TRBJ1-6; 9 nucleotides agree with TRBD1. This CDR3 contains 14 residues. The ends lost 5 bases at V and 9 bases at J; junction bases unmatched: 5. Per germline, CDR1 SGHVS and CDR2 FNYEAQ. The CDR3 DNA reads TGTGCCAGCAGCCGGACAGGGGTAGGTTCACCCCTCCACTTT. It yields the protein CASSRTGVGSPLHF.

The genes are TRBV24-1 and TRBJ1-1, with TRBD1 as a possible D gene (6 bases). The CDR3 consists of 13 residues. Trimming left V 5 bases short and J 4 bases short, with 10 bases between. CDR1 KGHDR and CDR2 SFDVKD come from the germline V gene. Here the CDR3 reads CATSVPGATEAFF. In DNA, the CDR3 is TGTGCCACCAGTGTTCCAGGGGCCACTGAAGCTTTCTTT.

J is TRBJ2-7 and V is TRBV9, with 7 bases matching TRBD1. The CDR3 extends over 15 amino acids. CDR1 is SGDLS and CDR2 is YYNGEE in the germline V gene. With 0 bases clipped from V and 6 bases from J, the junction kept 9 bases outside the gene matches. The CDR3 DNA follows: TGTGCCAGCAGCGTAGGAAGACAGGGTGTGGGCGAGCAGTACTTC. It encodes CASSVGRQGVGEQYF.

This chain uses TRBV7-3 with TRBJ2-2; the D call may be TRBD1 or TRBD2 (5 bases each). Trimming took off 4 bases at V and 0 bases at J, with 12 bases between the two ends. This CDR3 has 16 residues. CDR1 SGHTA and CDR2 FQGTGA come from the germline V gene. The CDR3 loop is CASSSQGRTNTGELFF. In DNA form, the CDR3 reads TGTGCCAGCAGCTCTCAGGGACGTACGAACACCGGGGAGCTGTTTTTT.